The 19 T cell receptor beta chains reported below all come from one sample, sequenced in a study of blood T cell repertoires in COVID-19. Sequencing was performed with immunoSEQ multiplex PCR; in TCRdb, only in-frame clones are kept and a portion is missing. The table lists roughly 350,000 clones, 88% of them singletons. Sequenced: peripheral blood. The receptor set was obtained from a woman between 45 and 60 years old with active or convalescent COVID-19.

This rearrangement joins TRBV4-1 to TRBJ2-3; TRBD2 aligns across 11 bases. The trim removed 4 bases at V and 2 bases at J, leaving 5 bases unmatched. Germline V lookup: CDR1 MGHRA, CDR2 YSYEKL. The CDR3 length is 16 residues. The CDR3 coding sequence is TGCGCCAGCAGCCGGCTAGCGGGGGGCTACACAGATACGCAGTATTTT. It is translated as CASSRLAGGYTDTQYF.

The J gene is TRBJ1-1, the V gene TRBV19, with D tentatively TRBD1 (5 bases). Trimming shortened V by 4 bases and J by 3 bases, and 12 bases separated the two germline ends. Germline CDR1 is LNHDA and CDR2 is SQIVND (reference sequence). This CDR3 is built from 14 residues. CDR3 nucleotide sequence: TGTGCCAGTAGTACCGTGGGGGGAGACACTGAAGCTTTCTTT. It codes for CASSTVGGDTEAFF.

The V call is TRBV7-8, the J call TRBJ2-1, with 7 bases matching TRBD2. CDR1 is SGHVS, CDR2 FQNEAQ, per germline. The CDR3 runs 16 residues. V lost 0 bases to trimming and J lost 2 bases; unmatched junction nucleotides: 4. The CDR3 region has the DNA TGTGCCAGCAGCTTAGCGATCGGGGGGACCTACAATGAGCAGTTCTTC. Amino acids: CASSLAIGGTYNEQFF.

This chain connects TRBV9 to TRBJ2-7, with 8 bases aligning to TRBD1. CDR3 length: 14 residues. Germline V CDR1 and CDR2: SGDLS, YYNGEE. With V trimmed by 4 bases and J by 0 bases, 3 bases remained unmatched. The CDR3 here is CASSLDRGSYEQYF. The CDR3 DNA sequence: TGTGCCAGCAGCTTAGACAGGGGCTCCTACGAGCAGTACTTC.

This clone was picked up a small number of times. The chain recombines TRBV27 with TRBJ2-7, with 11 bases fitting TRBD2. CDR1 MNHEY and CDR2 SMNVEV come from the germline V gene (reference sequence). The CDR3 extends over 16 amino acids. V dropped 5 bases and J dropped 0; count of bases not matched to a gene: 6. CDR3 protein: CASSPSSGGLSYEQYF. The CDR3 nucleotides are TGTGCCAGCAGTCCCTCTAGCGGGGGGCTCTCCTACGAGCAGTACTTC.

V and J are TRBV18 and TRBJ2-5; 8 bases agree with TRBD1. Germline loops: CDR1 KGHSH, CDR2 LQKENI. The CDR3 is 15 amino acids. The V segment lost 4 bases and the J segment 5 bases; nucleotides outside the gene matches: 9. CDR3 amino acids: CASSLRTGWEETQYF. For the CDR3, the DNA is TGTGCCAGCTCACTTCGGACAGGGTGGGAGGAGACCCAGTACTTC. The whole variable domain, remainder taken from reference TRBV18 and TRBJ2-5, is NAGVMQNPRHLVRRRGQEARLRCSPMKGHSHVYWYRQLPEEGLKFMVYLQKENIIDESGMPKERFSAEFPKEGPSILRIQQVVRGDSAAYFCASSLRTGWEETQYFGPGTRLLVL.

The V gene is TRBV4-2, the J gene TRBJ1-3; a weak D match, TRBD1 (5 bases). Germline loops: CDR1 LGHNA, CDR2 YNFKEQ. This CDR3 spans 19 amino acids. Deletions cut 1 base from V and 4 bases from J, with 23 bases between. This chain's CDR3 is CASSQAWGGKGLSGNTIYF. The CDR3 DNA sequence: TGTGCCAGCAGCCAAGCCTGGGGGGGGAAGGGGCTCTCGGGAAACACCATATATTTT.

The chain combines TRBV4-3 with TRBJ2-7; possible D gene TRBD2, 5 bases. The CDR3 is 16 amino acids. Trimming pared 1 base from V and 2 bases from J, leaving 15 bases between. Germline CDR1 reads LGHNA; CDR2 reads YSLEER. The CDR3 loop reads CASSQGWPAETYEQYF. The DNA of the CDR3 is TGCGCCAGCAGCCAAGGGTGGCCAGCGGAGACCTACGAGCAGTACTTC.

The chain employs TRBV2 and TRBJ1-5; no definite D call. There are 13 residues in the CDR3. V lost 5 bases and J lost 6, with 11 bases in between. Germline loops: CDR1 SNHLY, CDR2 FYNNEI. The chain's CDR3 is CASSKMPGQPQHF. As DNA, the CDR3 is TGTGCCAGCAGTAAAATGCCGGGTCAGCCCCAGCATTTT.

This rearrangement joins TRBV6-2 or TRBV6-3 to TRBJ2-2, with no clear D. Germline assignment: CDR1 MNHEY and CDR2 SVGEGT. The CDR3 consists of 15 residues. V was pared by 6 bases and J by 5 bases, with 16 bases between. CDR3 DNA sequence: TGTGCCAGCAGACCTCTCCGTAGTCAAACCGGGGAGCTGTTTTTT. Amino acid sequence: CASRPLRSQTGELFF.

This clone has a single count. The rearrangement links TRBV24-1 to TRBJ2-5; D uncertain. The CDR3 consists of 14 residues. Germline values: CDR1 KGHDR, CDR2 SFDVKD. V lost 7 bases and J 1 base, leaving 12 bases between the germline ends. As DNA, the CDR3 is TGTGCCACCAGCGAAAGACTGAGCCAAGAGACCCAGTACTTC. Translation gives CATSERLSQETQYF.

CDR3: CASNQQGVADTEAFF. The CDR3 DNA follows: TGTGCCAGCAACCAACAAGGGGTAGCGGACACTGAAGCTTTCTTT. The rearrangement links TRBV28 to TRBJ1-1, with D possibly matching TRBD1 (5 bases). CDR1 and CDR2 (germline): MDHEN, SYDVKM. The CDR3 length is 15 residues. The ends were cut back, 7 bases at V and 3 bases at J, with 18 bases in the middle.

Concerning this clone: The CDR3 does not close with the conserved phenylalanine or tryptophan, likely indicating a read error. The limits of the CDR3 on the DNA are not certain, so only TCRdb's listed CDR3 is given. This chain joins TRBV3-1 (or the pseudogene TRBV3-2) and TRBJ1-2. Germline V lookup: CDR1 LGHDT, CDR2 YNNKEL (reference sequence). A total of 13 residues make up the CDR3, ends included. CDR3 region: CASSLQEEEPNRV.

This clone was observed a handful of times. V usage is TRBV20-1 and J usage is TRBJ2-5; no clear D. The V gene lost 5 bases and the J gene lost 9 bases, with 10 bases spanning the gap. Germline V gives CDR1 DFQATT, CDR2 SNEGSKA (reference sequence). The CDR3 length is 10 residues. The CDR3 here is CSAHMRSQYF. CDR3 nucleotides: TGCAGTGCTCACATGCGGTCCCAGTACTTC.

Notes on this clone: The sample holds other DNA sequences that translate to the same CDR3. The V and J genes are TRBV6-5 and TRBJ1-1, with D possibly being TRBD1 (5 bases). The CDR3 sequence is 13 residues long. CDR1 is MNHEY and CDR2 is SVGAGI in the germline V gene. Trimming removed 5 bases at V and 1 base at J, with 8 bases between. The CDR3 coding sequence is TGTGCCAGCAGTCGTCAGGGGAACACTGAAGCTTTCTTT. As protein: CASSRQGNTEAFF.

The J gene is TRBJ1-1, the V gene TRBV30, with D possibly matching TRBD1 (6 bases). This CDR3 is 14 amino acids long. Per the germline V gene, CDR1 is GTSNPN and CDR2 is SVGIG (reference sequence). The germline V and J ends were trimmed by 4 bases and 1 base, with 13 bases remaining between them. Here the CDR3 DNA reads TGTGCCTGGACCCGGACAGTTACGAACACTGAAGCTTTCTTT. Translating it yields CAWTRTVTNTEAFF.

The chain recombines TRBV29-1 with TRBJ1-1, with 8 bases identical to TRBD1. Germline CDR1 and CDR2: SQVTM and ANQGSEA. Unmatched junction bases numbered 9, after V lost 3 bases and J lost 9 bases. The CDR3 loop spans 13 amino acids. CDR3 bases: TGCAGCGTTGAGCAGGGGGCTACTGGTAAAGCTTTCTTT. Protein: CSVEQGATGKAFF.

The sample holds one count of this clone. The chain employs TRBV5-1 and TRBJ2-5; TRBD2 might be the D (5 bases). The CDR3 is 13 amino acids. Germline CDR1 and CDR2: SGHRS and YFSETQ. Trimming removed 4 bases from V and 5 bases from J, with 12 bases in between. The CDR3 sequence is CASSPSFDETQYF. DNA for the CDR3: TGCGCCAGCAGCCCTAGCTTCGACGAGACCCAGTACTTC. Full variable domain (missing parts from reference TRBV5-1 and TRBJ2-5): KAGVTQTPRYLIKTRGQQVTLSCSPISGHRSVSWYQQTPGQGLQFLFEYFSETQRNKGNFPGRFSGRQFSNSRSEMNVSTLELGDSALYLCASSPSFDETQYFGPGTRLLVL.

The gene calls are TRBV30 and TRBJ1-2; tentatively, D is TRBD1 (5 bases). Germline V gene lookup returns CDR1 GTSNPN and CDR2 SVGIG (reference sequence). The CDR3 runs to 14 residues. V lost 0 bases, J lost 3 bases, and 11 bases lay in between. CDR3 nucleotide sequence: TGTGCCTGGAGTGTTCAGGGTGGGTACTATGGCTACACCTTC. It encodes CAWSVQGGYYGYTF.